This T cell receptor beta chain was sequenced for a study of cytomegalovirus exposure and HLA in healthy donors. Notes on the study in general: When a later analysis compared HLA-associated TCR beta chains with equally common others, the HLA-associated chains turned out to be more clonally expanded and to have lower generation probabilities. Across donors, presence/absence analyses took sequencing depth to be roughly uniform. The study labeled 180 or so TCR beta chains cytomegalovirus-associated.

Researchers ran the PCR with 60 Vbeta and 13 Jbeta primers. TCRdb's table, derived via immunoSEQ multiplex PCR, lists solely in-frame clones and lacks some. This sample carries about 140,000 clones, 88% of them seen once, and the ten largest clones take 0.5% to 0.65%. Germline V CDR1 and CDR2: GTSNPN, SVGIG (reference sequence). The CDR3 extends over 13 amino acids. The V gene lost 0 bases and the J gene lost 5 bases, with 10 bases spanning the gap. As concerns this clone: Its antigen is undetermined.

The sample was PBMCs. This receptor was identified in a middle-aged woman in good health and CMV-seronegative. The chain joins TRBV30 to TRBJ2-5; D is perhaps TRBD1 (5 bases). CDR3 amino acids: CAWSVLRGETQYF. CDR3 nucleotides: TGTGCCTGGAGTGTACTAAGGGGCGAGACCCAGTACTTC.